The rows below give T cell receptor beta chains drawn from one sample of a study of blood T cell repertoires in COVID-19. The assay was immunoSEQ multiplex PCR, and TCRdb's table has in-frame clones only and misses some. The data show a few hundred thousand clones, with roughly 83% seen just once and about 8.1% held by the top ten. Sequences were obtained from peripheral blood. The receptors were gathered from a man aged 80 or over with acute or convalescent COVID-19. The CDR3 runs from the conserved cysteine through the conserved F or W. The order of the fields is D gene, J gene, V gene, clone size, CDR3 protein, CDR3 DNA. A D gene is named only where the DNA matches it firmly. Size is omitted from some rows. Given values are once, few, many or a class for expanded clones.

D gene: NA
J gene: TRBJ2-2
V gene: TRBV6-5
clone size: once
CDR3 protein: CASSRETGELFF
CDR3 DNA: TGTGCCAGCAGCAGGGAAACCGGGGAGCTGTTTTTT

D gene: TRBD1
J gene: TRBJ1-4
V gene: TRBV19
clone size: NA
CDR3 protein: CASSPRTGVSTNEKLFF
CDR3 DNA: TGTGCCAGTAGTCCCCGGACAGGAGTGTCAACTAATGAAAAACTGTTTTTT

D gene: NA
J gene: TRBJ2-7
V gene: TRBV28
clone size: NA
CDR3 protein: CASSPRRDPYEQYF
CDR3 DNA: TGTGCCAGCAGTCCACGCCGGGATCCCTACGAGCAGTACTTC

D gene: TRBD2
J gene: TRBJ2-1
V gene: TRBV2
clone size: NA
CDR3 protein: CASSNSGRPLYNEQFF
CDR3 DNA: TGTGCCAGCAGCAACAGCGGGAGGCCCTTGTACAATGAGCAGTTCTTC

D gene: NA
J gene: TRBJ2-1
V gene: TRBV6-4
clone size: NA
CDR3 protein: CASSDDRGQGSNEQFF
CDR3 DNA: TGTGCCAGCAGTGACGATAGGGGCCAGGGCTCCAATGAGCAGTTCTTC

D gene: NA
J gene: TRBJ2-2
V gene: TRBV11-3
clone size: NA
CDR3 protein: CASSPGVTGELFF
CDR3 DNA: TGTGCCAGCAGCCCAGGGGTGACCGGGGAGCTGTTTTTT

D gene: NA
J gene: TRBJ1-2
V gene: TRBV10-3
clone size: NA
CDR3 protein: CAISESKGGIGRYGYTF
CDR3 DNA: TGTGCCATCAGTGAGTCAAAGGGAGGGATCGGAAGGTATGGCTACACCTTC

D gene: NA
J gene: TRBJ1-1
V gene: TRBV7-9
clone size: NA
CDR3 protein: CASSFGQGPGAEAFF
CDR3 DNA: TGTGCCAGCAGCTTTGGGCAGGGACCGGGGGCTGAAGCTTTCTTT

D gene: TRBD1
J gene: TRBJ1-2
V gene: TRBV7-9
clone size: once
CDR3 protein: CASGPGTGDNYGYTF
CDR3 DNA: TGTGCCAGCGGACCCGGGACAGGGGATAACTATGGCTACACCTTC

D gene: TRBD1
J gene: TRBJ2-3
V gene: TRBV4-1
clone size: NA
CDR3 protein: CASSQELGQSTDTQYF
CDR3 DNA: TGCGCCAGCAGCCAAGAGTTGGGACAGAGCACAGATACGCAGTATTTT

D gene: TRBD1
J gene: TRBJ2-3
V gene: TRBV28
clone size: NA
CDR3 protein: CASSNRGLGTDTQYF
CDR3 DNA: TGTGCCAGCAGCAACAGGGGGCTCGGCACAGATACGCAGTATTTT

D gene: NA
J gene: TRBJ1-1
V gene: TRBV19
clone size: few
CDR3 protein: CASSIEPRGLPFRTEAFF
CDR3 DNA: TGTGCCAGTAGTATTGAGCCCAGGGGCCTACCATTTCGGACTGAAGCTTTCTTT

D gene: NA
J gene: TRBJ2-2
V gene: TRBV5-4
clone size: few
CDR3 protein: CASSLDQTNTGELFF
CDR3 DNA: TGTGCCAGCAGCTTGGATCAGACGAACACCGGGGAGCTGTTTTTT

D gene: TRBD1
J gene: TRBJ1-2
V gene: TRBV6-2/TRBV6-3
clone size: NA
CDR3 protein: CASSVPRGPGYGYTF
CDR3 DNA: TGTGCCAGCAGTGTCCCGAGGGGGCCCGGCTATGGCTACACCTTC